The clone carrying this TCR beta chain was seen many times. The CDR3 loop spans 14 amino acids. The V end lost 5 bases, the J end lost 5 bases, and 15 bases lay between the germline ends. Germline CDR1 is SGHTA and CDR2 is FQGNSA. The source of the sample is a study of neurological immune-mediated disorders. 5'RACE employing 10-nucleotide random UMIs yielded the cDNA. Every sequencing run generated over 160 million TCR-beta sequences from 15-18 subjects. TCRdb analysed the 5' RACE reads with MiXCR anew, one entry per CDR3 protein. The table shows about 40,000 distinct CDR3 sequences, with approximately 2.4% occurring only once.

The sequencing input was PBMCs. This clonotype was sampled from a man aged 50-59 years with multiple sclerosis. This chain uses TRBV7-2 with TRBJ2-5; D might be TRBD2 (6 bases). The CDR3 reads CASSPSGVGETQYF. In nucleotides, the CDR3 is TGTGCCAGCAGCCCGTCGGGGGTAGGGGAGACCCAGTACTTC.